This T cell receptor (beta chain) was found in a study of long-term antiretroviral therapy in people with HIV. Broader study findings: Among HIV repertoires, CDR3 length ranges were narrower than those of controls.

About this clone: Its antigen remains unknown.

The authors ran the immunoSEQ assay, v3.0, at survey level. Libraries were prepared by immunoSEQ multiplex PCR; TCRdb keeps only in-frame clonotypes and omits some of them. The table includes roughly 21,000 clones, 82% detected once. DNA was extracted from about 1-10 million thawed cryopreserved PBMC. Trimming left V 4 bases short and J 5 bases short, with 6 bases between. This CDR3 has 12 amino acids. From germline, CDR1 is MNHNY and CDR2 SVGAGI (reference sequence). The sequencing used unsorted PBMCs, collected 0.2 years after starting antiretroviral therapy. The clonotype comes from a woman aged 30 to 39 with HIV. The rearrangement joins TRBV6-6 to TRBJ1-5, with a possible D match to TRBD1 (5 bases). CDR3 region: CASSLQDQPQHF. The CDR3 region has the DNA TGTGCCAGCAGTTTACAGGATCAGCCCCAGCATTTT.